Given below is one T cell receptor (beta chain) in context. This sample is drawn from a study of blood T cell repertoires in COVID-19. Method: immunoSEQ multiplex PCR; TCRdb's copy keeps in-frame clones and lacks some. The table lists under 150,000 clones, approximately 79% of them singletons. V was clipped by 8 bases and J by 2 bases, with 13 bases between them. The germline V gene has CDR1 SGHNT and CDR2 YENEEA. The CDR3 totals 14 residues. The TCR comes from a man aged 40-49 years with acute COVID-19. Sample: PBMCs or T cells enriched from blood (not recorded which). The gene calls are TRBV11-3 and TRBJ2-1; the D gene is possibly TRBD1 (7 bases). CDR3 DNA sequence: TGTGCCAGCGCCAGGGGGGCTCCCTACAATGAGCAGTTCTTC. As protein: CASARGAPYNEQFF. The variable domain in full, with the rest retrieved from reference TRBV11-3 and TRBJ2-1, is EAGVVQSPRYKIIEKKQPVAFWCNPISGHNTLYWYLQNLGQGPELLIRYENEEAVDDSQLPKDRFSAERLKGVDSTLKIQPAELGDSAVYLCASARGAPYNEQFFGPGTRLTVL.